This T cell receptor beta chain was recovered during a study of blood T cell repertoires in COVID-19. Trimming left V 2 bases short and J 0 bases short, with 7 bases between. The germline CDR1 and CDR2 sequences are LGHNA and YNFKEQ. The CDR3 is 14 residues long. Repertoires were generated with immunoSEQ multiplex PCR, while TCRdb's copy carries only in-frame clones and drops some. The table has over 350,000 clones, about nine tenths seen once. The rearrangement uses TRBV4-2 and TRBJ1-1; possible D gene TRBD1, 5 bases. The TCR originated in a young woman with active or convalescent COVID-19. Source material: peripheral blood. Here the CDR3 reads CASSQSTVNTEAFF. The CDR3 DNA follows: TGTGCCAGCAGCCAATCGACAGTGAACACTGAAGCTTTCTTT.